The subject of this entry is one T cell receptor beta chain. This clonotype showed up just once. Its antigen is still unknown. Per-base quality was not reported, and no clone a single base away is much larger than it. On its own, one read is weak support. CDR1 and CDR2, per the germline V gene, are ENHRY and SYGVKD. V ends up 8 bases short and J 7 bases short, with an unmatched junction base count of 13. The CDR3 measures 14 amino acids from cysteine to phenylalanine. Only the CDR3 DNA stays, 42 bases, in frame from base 1. The lymph node samples were taken from the axillary draining lymph nodes of breast cancer patients. Sequenced on an Illumina HiSeq 2000. TCR beta chain libraries were generated by multiplex PCR amplification. High-throughput sequencing was used to analyze the amplified TCR beta chain products. TCRdb trimmed the raw reads at Q25, called clones with MiXCR and kept productive beta chains. Identical CDR3 protein sequences are pooled into one entry, listed with their most common genes and DNA. The sample contains roughly 220,000 distinct CDR3 sequences, less than 45% of them found a single time. The top ten constitute approximately 3.7% of the sample.

The record originates from a study of breast tumors, draining lymph nodes, adjacent tissues (dated by TCRdb to about 2016). For context, the study as a whole: Breast cancer patients provided tumor, adjacent nontumor tissue and axillary lymph nodes, and the study compared the TCR beta repertoires across these three sources. In human breast cancer, the study set out to evaluate how tumor, surrounding tissue and draining lymph node repertoires relate to one another and whether T cells may move between these sites. What the study reported, not specific to this receptor: The data were considered consistent with the idea that most tumor T cells come from the lymph node and then expand in tumor tissue. Tumor and nontumor tissue repertoires were significantly more similar in luminal-like than in basal-like breast cancer. Rather than being directly demonstrated, the conclusion that tumor T cells originate in lymph nodes was presented as consistent with a hypothesis. T-cell repertoire diversity in tumors was found to be lower than in lymph nodes but higher than in nontumor tissue, and preferential V and J gene usage was observed.

The V gene is TRBV10-3 and the J gene is TRBJ1-2, with 7 junctional bases fitting TRBD1. The receptor was derived from a female donor with breast cancer. Some clones in this sample may be carry-over from other donors' samples. Sequences were obtained from axillary lymph node tissue. The nucleotide sequence is TGTGCCATCTGCAGTCTCCCGACAGGGACTGGCTACACCTTC. This sequence encodes CAICSLPTGTGYTF.